This entry concerns a single T cell receptor beta chain. Its specificity is not known. The data belong to a study of cytomegalovirus exposure and HLA in healthy donors. Findings and caveats of the study: Within a later analysis, the majority of CMV-associated TCR beta chains appeared HLA-restricted.

Germline V CDR1 and CDR2: SEHNR, FQNEAQ (reference sequence). V was shortened by 2 bases and J by 3 bases, with 10 bases between the two germline ends. The CDR3 length is 14 residues. Amplification used 60 Vbeta primers and 13 Jbeta primers. The table came from immunoSEQ multiplex PCR; TCRdb's copy has only in-frame clones and leaves some out. The sample comprises under 200,000 clones, more than 75% of which are singletons, and roughly 0.8% rests with the top ten. The receptor comes from a woman under 30 in good health and CMV-seronegative. The chain employs TRBV7-9 and TRBJ1-1; D unclear. Sequenced sample: PBMCs. The CDR3 DNA is TGTGCCAGCAGCTTATTAGGGAGTTACACTGAAGCTTTCTTT. Residues: CASSLLGSYTEAFF.